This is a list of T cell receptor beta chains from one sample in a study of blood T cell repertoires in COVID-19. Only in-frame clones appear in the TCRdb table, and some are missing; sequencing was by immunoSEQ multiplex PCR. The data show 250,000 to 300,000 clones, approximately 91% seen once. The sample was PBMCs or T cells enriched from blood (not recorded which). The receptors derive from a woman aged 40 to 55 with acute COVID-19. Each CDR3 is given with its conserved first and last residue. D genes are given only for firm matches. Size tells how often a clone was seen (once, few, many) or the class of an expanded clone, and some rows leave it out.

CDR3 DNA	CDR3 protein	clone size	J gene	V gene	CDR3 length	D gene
TGTGCCAGCAGCGCGCTGACAGGGGGGTACGAGCAGTACTTC	CASSALTGGYEQYF	once	TRBJ2-7	TRBV7-9	14	TRBD1
TGTGCCAGCACCCCCACTAGCGGGAACACCGGGGAGCTGTTTTTT	CASTPTSGNTGELFF	once	TRBJ2-2	TRBV9	15	TRBD2
TGTGCCAGCAGCTTAACCCCAGGGATTGAAGCTTTCTTT	CASSLTPGIEAFF	NA	TRBJ1-1	TRBV7-3	13	NA
TGTGCCAGCCTTAGAGGGAACACTGAAGCTTTCTTT	CASLRGNTEAFF	NA	TRBJ1-1	TRBV2	12	NA
TGCGCCAGCAGTCAATCGAGGGGACAGACACCCTCTGGAAACACCATATATTTT	CASSQSRGQTPSGNTIYF	NA	TRBJ1-3	TRBV23-1	18	TRBD1
TGTGCCAGCAGCTCCAGTTGGCATAAACATCAAGAGACCCAGTACTTC	CASSSSWHKHQETQYF	NA	TRBJ2-5	TRBV11-3	16	NA
TGTGCCAGCAGTTCAGGGACTAGCGGGAGAGGGGAGACCCAGTACTTC	CASSSGTSGRGETQYF	NA	TRBJ2-5	TRBV6-5	16	TRBD2
TGTGCCAGTAGCAACGGACACCTCGGTGGTACGCAGTATTTT	CASSNGHLGGTQYF	NA	TRBJ2-3	TRBV19	14	NA
TGTGCCAGTAGCCCAGGGATTGCCTACGAGCAGTACTTC	CASSPGIAYEQYF	NA	TRBJ2-7	TRBV19	13	NA
TGCGCCAGCAGCTTGGGGGCACCTAATGAAAAACTGTTTTTT	CASSLGAPNEKLFF	NA	TRBJ1-4	TRBV5-1	14	NA
TGTGCCAGCAGCGAGTACAGGGGTAGCACTGAAGCTTTCTTT	CASSEYRGSTEAFF	NA	TRBJ1-1	TRBV14	14	TRBD1
TGTGCCAGCAGCTTAGTAGTGGCGGGAGCGGAGCAGTTCTTC	CASSLVVAGAEQFF	few	TRBJ2-1	TRBV11-2	14	TRBD2
TGTGCCTGGCGTGGTCGGAACACTGAAGCTTTCTTT	CAWRGRNTEAFF	NA	TRBJ1-1	TRBV30	12	NA
TGTGCCAGCAGCCTGGGACAGGCCCCGTATAGCAATCAGCCCCAGCATTTT	CASSLGQAPYSNQPQHF	once	TRBJ1-5	TRBV28	17	TRBD1
TGTGCCAGCAGCTTAGTTGTGGGGGCAGGAGAGACCCAGTACTTC	CASSLVVGAGETQYF	NA	TRBJ2-5	TRBV7-9	15	NA
TGTGCCAGTAGTATAGCCACAGGGGAAAGCTACGAGCAGTACTTC	CASSIATGESYEQYF	once	TRBJ2-7	TRBV19	15	TRBD1
TGTGCCAGCAGCATACTAGGCGGGTTAGGTGGCTACACCTTC	CASSILGGLGGYTF	NA	TRBJ1-2	TRBV7-9	14	NA
TGTGCCAGTAGTATCAGGGGAAAGGCCTACGAGCAGTACTTC	CASSIRGKAYEQYF	NA	TRBJ2-7	TRBV19	14	NA
TGTGCCAGTAGAGACAAGAGGGCTAGCGGGAGACGCGGGGATACGCAGTATTTT	CASRDKRASGRRGDTQYF	once	TRBJ2-3	TRBV19	18	TRBD2